The clone carrying this T cell receptor beta chain was seen at least ten times. This sample was included in a study of blood T cells in healthy people across ages. Roughly 10 milliliters of peripheral blood were drawn from each donor. Each sample yielded at least 6.5 million isolated PBMCs. Sample-barcoded 5' priming and a J-beta primer mix drove a second PCR of about 6 to 12 cycles. Using its own MiXCR run on the 5' RACE reads, TCRdb lists one record per CDR3 protein. The table shows roughly 680,000 distinct CDR3 sequences, with around 48% occurring only once. From germline, CDR1 is LNHDA and CDR2 SQIVND (reference sequence). V lost 7 bases to trimming and J lost 3 bases; unmatched junction nucleotides: 11. The CDR3 runs 15 residues.

The receptor was derived from a woman aged 55-70 years in good health. V is TRBV19 and J is TRBJ1-2, with 7 bases aligning to TRBD1. Input material: blood. CDR3: CASIPQGGRDYGYTF. CDR3 DNA sequence: TGTGCCAGTATCCCCCAGGGGGGAAGGGACTATGGCTACACCTTC. The full variable domain, its missing parts supplied by reference TRBV19 and TRBJ1-2, is DGGITQSPKYLFRKEGQNVTLSCEQNLNHDAMYWYRQDPGQGLRLIYYSQIVNDFQKGDIAEGYSVSREKKESFPLTVTSAQKNPTAFYLCASIPQGGRDYGYTFGSGTRLTVV.